This T cell receptor beta chain was sequenced in a study of CD8 T cells in cerebrospinal fluid in Alzheimer's disease (dated by TCRdb to 2019 to 2021). Describing the broader study: To assess CSF T cell clonal expansion, the study used two single-cell approaches: plate-based nested PCR sequencing and droplet-based sequencing. The study tested whether clonally expanded T cells were present in cerebrospinal fluid from healthy elderly individuals and from patients with neurodegenerative disease. The droplet-based CSF comparison of patients and controls included 9 healthy controls (10,876 cells) and 9 patients with MCI or Alzheimer's disease (roughly 9,900 cells). The CSF gene-expression analysis, which included patients with Parkinson's disease, covered a total of 20 to 25 samples.

The investigation overall reported the following: When the data were pooled, 4 of 6 Alzheimer's patients but only 1 of 10 healthy subjects had a highly expanded clone, defined as one making up at least 3% of TCRs. In patients with MCI or Alzheimer's disease, the biggest CSF clone accounted for a larger percentage of TCRs than in controls. The EBV-specific clones were neither the most highly expanded clones nor enriched among patients. It was cautioned by the authors that a causal link between EBV and Alzheimer's disease is not established by the detection of EBV-specific TCRs in CSF. Only samples with detectable clones went into the overall clonality comparison: 11 healthy, 5 MCI, 5 AD, and 6 PD.

With regard to this clonotype: Its specific antigen is unknown.

Parkinson's disease patients served as a neurodegenerative disease comparison group, because antigen-specific T cells had previously been reported in Parkinson's disease blood. Every participant was in good physical condition and had no acute infectious disease. Biomarkers including neurofilament, amyloid-beta and tau were used to confirm neurodegeneration in the patients. For droplet-based sequencing, live CSF cells were sorted with a live/dead marker. CSF was obtained by lumbar puncture, and immune cells were pelleted by centrifugation at 300g. Each CSF sample was examined for red blood cells, and any sample with blood contamination was excluded. CSF cells were cryopreserved in freezing medium, frozen overnight at -80 °C, and then stored in liquid nitrogen. Before analysis, CSF samples were stored for less than six months. Taken from the germline V gene, the CDR1 and CDR2 loops are SGHNT and YENEEA. Including the terminal cysteine and phenylalanine, the CDR3 comprises 14 residues. DNA is not recorded here.

Library preparation employed 10x single-cell sequencing. Profiling of CSF cells was done with 10X Genomics single-cell V(D)J and 5' gene-expression libraries. CSF single-cell TCR libraries were sequenced on an Illumina NextSeq550. The original pipeline was this. V(D)J reads were aligned to the vdj-GRCh38 alts ensemble 2.0.0 reference and were analysed with the Cell Ranger vdj pipeline. A clonotype was defined as a group of cell barcodes sharing the same set of productive CDR3 nucleotide sequences. Clonotype information was added to Seurat v3.0 gene-expression metadata to link clonality with transcriptional profiles. CSF cells with more than 1,800 genes, more than 7,500 UMIs or more than 10% mitochondrial reads were excluded. To identify TCRs with known antigen specificity, CDR3-beta sequences were compared against VDJdb. Only TCRs with complete alpha and beta chains were included in the network analysis of clone sharing, which used the R package qgraph. Through TCRdb reprocessing, the reads give one entry per CDR3 protein sequence; DNA is omitted. For this entry, the V and J calls and clone size follow TCRdb and not the study's own pipeline. This specimen's table enumerates several hundred distinct CDR3 sequences. Of the sample, around an eighth falls within the top ten clones.

The specimen sequenced was cerebrospinal fluid. The chain is encoded by TRBV11-3 joined to TRBJ1-1; TCRdb lists TRBD1, though no DNA is available to test this call. The clonotype originates from a human donor with Parkinson's disease. The CDR3 sequence is CATGSGLGNTEAFF.